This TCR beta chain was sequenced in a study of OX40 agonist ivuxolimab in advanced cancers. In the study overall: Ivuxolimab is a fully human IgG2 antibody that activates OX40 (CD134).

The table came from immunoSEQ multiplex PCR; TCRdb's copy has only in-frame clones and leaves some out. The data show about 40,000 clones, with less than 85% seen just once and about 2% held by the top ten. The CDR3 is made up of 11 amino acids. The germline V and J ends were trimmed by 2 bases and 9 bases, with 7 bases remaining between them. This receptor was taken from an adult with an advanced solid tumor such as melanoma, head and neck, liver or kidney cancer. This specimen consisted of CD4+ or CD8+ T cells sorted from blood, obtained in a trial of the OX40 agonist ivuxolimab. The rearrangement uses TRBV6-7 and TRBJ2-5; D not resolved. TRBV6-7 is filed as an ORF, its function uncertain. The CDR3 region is CASSYLAPQYF. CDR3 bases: TGTGCCAGCAGTTACCTGGCACCCCAGTACTTC.